Given below is one TCR beta chain in context. Its antigen is not identified. Excluded were patients having autoimmune disease history or systemic immunosuppression. The data were taken from a study of OX40 agonist ivuxolimab in advanced cancers. In the study overall: Three partial responders included one hepatocellular carcinoma patient and two cutaneous melanoma patients.

The protocol was immunoSEQ multiplex PCR, while the TCRdb copy is restricted to in-frame clones and leaves out a portion. The table includes more than 60,000 clones, 90% to 95% detected once. Germline V gene sequence: CDR1 SGHVS, CDR2 FNYEAQ. V lost 2 bases, J lost 8 bases, and 10 bases stayed unmatched. This CDR3 region has 16 residues. Study observations and caveats: The study found among the lowest clonal expansion in partial responders at 0.1-3.0 mg/kg.

The TCR sequence derives from an adult with an advanced solid tumor such as melanoma, head and neck, liver or kidney cancer. Sample: CD4+ or CD8+ T cells sorted from blood, taken in a trial of the OX40 agonist ivuxolimab. The J gene is TRBJ2-1, the V gene TRBV7-6; 9 bases fit TRBD2. The CDR3 region is CASSLPPLAGRDEQFF. In DNA form, the CDR3 reads TGTGCCAGCAGCTTACCACCACTAGCGGGCAGGGATGAGCAGTTCTTC.